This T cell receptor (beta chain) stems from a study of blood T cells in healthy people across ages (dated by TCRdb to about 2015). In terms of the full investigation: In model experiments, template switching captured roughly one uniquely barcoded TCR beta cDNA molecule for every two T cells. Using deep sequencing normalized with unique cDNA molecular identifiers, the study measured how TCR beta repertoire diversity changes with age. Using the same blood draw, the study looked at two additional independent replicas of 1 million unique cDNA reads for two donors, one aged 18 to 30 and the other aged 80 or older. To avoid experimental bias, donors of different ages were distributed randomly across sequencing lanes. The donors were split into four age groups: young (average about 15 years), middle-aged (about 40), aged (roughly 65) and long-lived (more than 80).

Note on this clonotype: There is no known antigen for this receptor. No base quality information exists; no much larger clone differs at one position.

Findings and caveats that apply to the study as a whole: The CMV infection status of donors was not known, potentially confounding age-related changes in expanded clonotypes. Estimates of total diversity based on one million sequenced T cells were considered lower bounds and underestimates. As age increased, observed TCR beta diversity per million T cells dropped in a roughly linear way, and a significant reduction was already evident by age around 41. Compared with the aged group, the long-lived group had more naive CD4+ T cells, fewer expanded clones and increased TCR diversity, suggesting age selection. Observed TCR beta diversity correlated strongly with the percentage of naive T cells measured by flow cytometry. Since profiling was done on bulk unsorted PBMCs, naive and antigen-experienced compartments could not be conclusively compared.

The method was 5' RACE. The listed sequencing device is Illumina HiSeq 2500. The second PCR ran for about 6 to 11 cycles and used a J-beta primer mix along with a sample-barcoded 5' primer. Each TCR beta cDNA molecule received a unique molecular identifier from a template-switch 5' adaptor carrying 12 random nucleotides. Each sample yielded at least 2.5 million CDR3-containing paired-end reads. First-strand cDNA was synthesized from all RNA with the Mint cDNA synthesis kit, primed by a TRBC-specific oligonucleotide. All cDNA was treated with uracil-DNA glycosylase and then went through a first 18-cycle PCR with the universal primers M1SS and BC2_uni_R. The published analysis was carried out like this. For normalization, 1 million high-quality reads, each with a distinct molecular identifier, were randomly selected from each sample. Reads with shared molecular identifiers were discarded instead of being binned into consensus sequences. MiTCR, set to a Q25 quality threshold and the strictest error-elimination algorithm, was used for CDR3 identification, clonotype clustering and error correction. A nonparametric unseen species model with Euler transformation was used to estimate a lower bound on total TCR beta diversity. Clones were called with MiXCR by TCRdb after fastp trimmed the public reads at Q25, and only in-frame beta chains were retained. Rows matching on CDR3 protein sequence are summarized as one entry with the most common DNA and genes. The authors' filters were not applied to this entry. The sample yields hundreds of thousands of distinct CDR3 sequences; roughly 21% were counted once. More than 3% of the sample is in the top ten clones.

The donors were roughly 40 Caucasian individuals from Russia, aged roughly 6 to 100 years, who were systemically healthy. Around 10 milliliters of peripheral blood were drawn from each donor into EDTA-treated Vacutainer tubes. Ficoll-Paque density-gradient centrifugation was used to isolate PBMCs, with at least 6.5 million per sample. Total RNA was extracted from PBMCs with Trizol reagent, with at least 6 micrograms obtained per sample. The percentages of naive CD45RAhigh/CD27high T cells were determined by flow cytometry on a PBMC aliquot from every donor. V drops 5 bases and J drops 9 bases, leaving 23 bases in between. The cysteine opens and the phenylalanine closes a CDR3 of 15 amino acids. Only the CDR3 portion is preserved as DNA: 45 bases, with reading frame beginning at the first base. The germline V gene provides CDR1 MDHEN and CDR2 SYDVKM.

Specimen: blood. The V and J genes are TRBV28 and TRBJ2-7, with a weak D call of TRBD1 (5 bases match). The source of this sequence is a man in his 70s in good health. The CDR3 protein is CASSIADTDLHGQYF. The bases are TGTGCCAGCAGTATCGCGGACACCGACCTTCACGGGCAGTACTTC. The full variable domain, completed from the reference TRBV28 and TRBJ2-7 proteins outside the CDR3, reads DVKVTQSSRYLVKRTGEKVFLECVQDMDHENMFWYRQDPGLGLRLIYFSYDVKMKEKGDIPEGYSVSREKKERFSLILESASTNQTSMYLCASSIADTDLHGQYFGPGTRLTVT.